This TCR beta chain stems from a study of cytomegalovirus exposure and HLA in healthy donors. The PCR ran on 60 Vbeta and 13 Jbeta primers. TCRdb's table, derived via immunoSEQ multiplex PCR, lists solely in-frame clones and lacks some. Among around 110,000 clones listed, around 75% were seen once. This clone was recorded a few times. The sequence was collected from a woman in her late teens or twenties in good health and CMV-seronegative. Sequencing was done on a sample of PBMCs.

This CDR3 reads CAWRGGERQPQHF. CDR3 nucleotides: TGTGCCTGGAGGGGCGGGGAGCGGCAGCCCCAGCATTTT. The chain couples TRBV30 to TRBJ1-5; D gene uncertain. V lost 3 bases, J lost 7 bases, and 13 bases lay in between. Germline CDR1 GTSNPN, CDR2 SVGIG (reference sequence). The CDR3 loop spans 13 amino acids. Full variable domain (remainder filled in from reference TRBV30 and TRBJ1-5): SQTIHQWPATLVQPVGSPLSLECTVEGTSNPNLYWYRQAAGRGLQLLFYSVGIGQISSEVPQNLSASRPQDRQFILSSKKLLLSDSGFYLCAWRGGERQPQHFGDGTRLSIL.